These 21 T cell receptor beta chains were all obtained from the same sample, sequenced in a study of blood T cell repertoires in COVID-19. Measured with immunoSEQ multiplex PCR; TCRdb has only the in-frame clones, and not every one. The profile shows more than 300,000 clones, 87% of them singletons. Sequencing was performed on peripheral blood. These receptors were taken from a woman aged 45-60 years with COVID-19, enrolled during active disease.

V and J are TRBV11-1 and TRBJ1-1; D is possibly TRBD1 (6 bases). Germline values: CDR1 SGHAT, CDR2 FQDESV (reference sequence). Trimming shortened V by 5 bases and J by 5 bases, and 18 bases separated the two germline ends. The CDR3 totals 15 residues. This CDR3 is CASSGDRRTETEAFF. CDR3 in DNA: TGTGCCAGCAGCGGTGACAGGCGAACAGAGACTGAAGCTTTCTTT.

DNA of the CDR3: TGTGCCAGCAGTGAGGCAGGAATACTCAATGAGCAGTTCTTC. Protein sequence: CASSEAGILNEQFF. The chain joins TRBV6-1 to TRBJ2-1; D remains ambiguous. Germline V gene lookup returns CDR1 MNHNS and CDR2 SASEGT. The CDR3 sequence is 14 residues long. Trimming cost V 3 bases and J 6 bases, with 12 bases left between them.

V is TRBV19 and J is TRBJ2-7, with D possibly being TRBD1 (5 bases). This CDR3 has 14 residues. Germline V gives CDR1 LNHDA, CDR2 SQIVND (reference sequence). Between the trimmed V and J ends, which lost 3 bases and 4 bases, there was a span of 13 bases. Here the CDR3 DNA reads TGTGCCAGTAGTATCTCGCAGGGTCGGTACGAGCAGTACTTC. Its translation is CASSISQGRYEQYF.

The chain uses TRBV27 and TRBJ1-1, with D possibly matching TRBD1 (6 bases). The V and J ends lost 6 bases and 1 base respectively, with 12 bases between them. There are 14 residues in the CDR3. Looked up from germline, CDR1 is MNHEY and CDR2 is SMNVEV (reference sequence). DNA for the CDR3: TGTGCCAGCAGACCGGGACACGCGAACACTGAAGCTTTCTTT. As protein: CASRPGHANTEAFF.

The genes are TRBV25-1 and TRBJ1-6, with D possibly TRBD1 on 6 matching bases. This CDR3 is 16 amino acids long. Germline values: CDR1 MGHDK, CDR2 SYGVNS. Trimming removed 1 base from V and 6 bases from J, with 13 bases in between. CDR3 nucleotide sequence: TGTGCCAGCAGTGAATGGGCAGGGGTTTCTAATTCACCCCTCCACTTT. This encodes CASSEWAGVSNSPLHF.

The genes are TRBV7-6 and TRBJ2-3; the D gene is possibly TRBD1 (5 bases). The CDR3 has 15 residues. Germline V gives CDR1 SGHVS, CDR2 FNYEAQ. Trimming left V 0 bases short and J 2 bases short, with 9 bases between. The CDR3 sequence: CASSLAGHPTDTQYF. The CDR3 DNA sequence: TGTGCCAGCAGCTTAGCAGGACACCCCACAGATACGCAGTATTTT. The whole variable domain, remainder taken from reference TRBV7-6 and TRBJ2-3, is GAGVSQSPRYKVTKRGQDVALRCDPISGHVSLYWYRQALGQGPEFLTYFNYEAQQDKSGLPNDRFSAERPEGSISTLTIQRTEQRDSAMYRCASSLAGHPTDTQYFGPGTRLTVL.

The chain has TRBV19 and TRBJ2-1, with no clear D. CDR1 is LNHDA and CDR2 is SQIVND in the germline V gene (reference sequence). The CDR3 contains 13 residues. The ends were cut back, 5 bases at V and 13 bases at J, with 18 bases in the middle. In nucleotides, the CDR3 is TGTGCCAGTAGTCGGCAGAGGCAGAATAACCAGTTCTTC. This codes for CASSRQRQNNQFF.

This clone was counted between two and nine times. The CDR3 DNA follows: TGCGCCAGCAGCAGCGGGAGTTCAGATACGCAGTATTTT. This sequence encodes CASSSGSSDTQYF. The chain uses TRBV5-1 and TRBJ2-3; 8 positions agree with TRBD2. CDR1 is SGHRS and CDR2 is YFSETQ in the germline V gene. Trimming took 4 bases from V and 4 from J; bases not matched to a gene: 2. The CDR3 runs to 13 residues.

The chain links TRBV2 to TRBJ1-5; no definite D call. The germline V gene has CDR1 SNHLY and CDR2 FYNNEI. Trimming took off 6 bases at V and 6 bases at J, with 12 bases between the two ends. The length of the CDR3 is 13 residues. The CDR3 sequence: CASRREGGQPQHF. The CDR3 DNA reads as TGTGCCAGCAGGAGGGAGGGCGGTCAGCCCCAGCATTTT.

Only a few counts were recorded for this clone. This chain connects TRBV7-2 to TRBJ2-1, with D possibly TRBD1 on 5 matching bases. V gave up 5 bases and J gave up 12 bases, with 17 bases separating them. CDR3 length equals 13 residues. Germline CDR1 SGHTA, CDR2 FQGNSA. Here the CDR3 DNA reads TGTGCCAGCAGCCCAGGGCCTACCCGACCGCAGTTCTTC. It codes for CASSPGPTRPQFF.

The chain links TRBV5-4 to TRBJ1-2; possible D gene TRBD1, 6 bases. Germline V gene lookup returns CDR1 SGHNT and CDR2 YYREEE (reference sequence). V gave up 4 bases and J gave up 2 bases, with 9 bases separating them. The CDR3 runs 13 residues. The CDR3 sequence: CASSPGQNYGYTF. The DNA of the CDR3 is TGTGCCAGCAGCCCCGGACAGAACTATGGCTACACCTTC.

The chain uses TRBV6-2 or TRBV6-3 and TRBJ1-5; D unclear. The CDR3 loop spans 14 amino acids. Germline V CDR1 and CDR2: MNHEY, SVGEGT. Trimming removed 5 bases from V and 7 bases from J, with 15 bases in between. The CDR3 reads CASSPAAGKQPQHF. CDR3 in DNA: TGTGCCAGCAGTCCAGCGGCGGGTAAGCAGCCCCAGCATTTT.

The CDR3 region is CASSQYEAEAFF. CDR3 DNA: TGCGCCAGCAGTCAATACGAGGCTGAAGCTTTCTTT. The J gene is TRBJ1-1, the V gene TRBV23-1; unclear D gene. TRBV23-1 is recorded as an ORF, its role being uncertain. V shed 1 base and J shed 6 bases, with 6 bases lying between them. This CDR3 has 12 residues.

V is TRBV6-6 and J is TRBJ1-1; tentatively, D is TRBD1 (6 bases). The CDR3 has 14 residues. Trimming cost V 5 bases and J 6 bases, with 16 bases left between them. Germline V lookup: CDR1 MNHNY, CDR2 SVGAGI (reference sequence). CDR3 amino acids: CASSQQGNSAEAFF. DNA for the CDR3: TGTGCCAGCAGTCAACAGGGCAACTCGGCTGAAGCTTTCTTT.

This clone occurred once. The chain has TRBV21-1 and TRBJ2-5; TRBD2 is taken as the D call from the table, unchecked against the DNA. TRBV21-1 is flagged as a pseudogene. There are 11 residues in the CDR3. The CDR3 sequence: CASVAGETQYF. The DNA for the CDR3 is TGTGCCAGTGTGGCGGGGGAGACCCAGTACTTC.

The CDR3 loop reads CASSNKQGKQETQYF. Here the CDR3 DNA reads TGTGCCAGCAGCAATAAACAGGGGAAACAAGAGACCCAGTACTTC. This chain links TRBV21-1 with TRBJ2-5; TRBD1, the table's D call, lacks a check against the DNA. TRBV21-1 is flagged as a pseudogene. CDR3 length: 15 amino acids.

J is TRBJ2-1 and V is TRBV4-3; D unresolved. This CDR3 is built from 16 residues. Germline V gene lookup returns CDR1 LGHNA and CDR2 YSLEER. Trimming shortened V by 0 bases and J by 6 bases, and 15 bases separated the two germline ends. CDR3 in amino acids: CASSQDRVIRSNEQFF. The CDR3 coding sequence is TGCGCCAGCAGCCAAGATCGGGTCATACGCTCCAATGAGCAGTTCTTC.

This clone was seen a single time. The chain couples TRBV6-6 to TRBJ1-1; possible D gene TRBD1, 6 bases. CDR1 MNHNY and CDR2 SVGAGI come from the germline V gene (reference sequence). The CDR3 runs 13 residues. The V and J ends lost 6 bases and 4 bases respectively, with 12 bases between them. The CDR3, as DNA: TGTGCCAGCAGAATTCAGGGGAGCACTGAAGCTTTCTTT. Its protein product is CASRIQGSTEAFF.

The J gene is TRBJ1-1, the V gene TRBV6-5; TRBD1 might be the D (6 bases). The CDR3 contains 14 residues. V lost 6 bases, J lost 2 bases, and 13 bases lay in between. Germline V gives CDR1 MNHEY, CDR2 SVGAGI. CDR3 DNA: TGTGCCAGCAGCCCCACAGGGATTAACACTGAAGCTTTCTTT. Translated, it gives CASSPTGINTEAFF.

The rearrangement joins TRBV7-2 to TRBJ1-5; the match to TRBD1 covers 7 bases. J gave up 6 bases and V 1 base, and 6 bases lay outside the gene matches. This CDR3 has 15 residues. Germline assignment: CDR1 SGHTA and CDR2 FQGNSA. The CDR3 DNA sequence: TGTGCCAGCAGCTTAGAGGGGGACAGACTTCAGCCCCAGCATTTT. Its translation: CASSLEGDRLQPQHF.

The rearrangement links TRBV18 to TRBJ1-2; TRBD1 matches 10 bases. V dropped 6 bases and J dropped 4; count of bases not matched to a gene: 5. Germline V CDR1 and CDR2: KGHSH, LQKENI. This CDR3 has 14 amino acids. The CDR3 nucleotides are TGTGCCAGCTCTCCGGACAGGGGGGTCTATGGCTACACCTTC. Translation gives CASSPDRGVYGYTF.